This T cell receptor beta chain came from a study of T cell responses to AZD1222 COVID-19 vaccine. Study-level points and caveats: The repertoires were collected only after the peak T cell response. With two AZD1222 doses given, Spike-specific TCR breadth and depth both rose. Reportedly, nearly half of unique spike TCRs recognized epitopes outside B.1.351/B.1.1.7 mutations.

V lost 7 bases and J 1 base, leaving 16 bases between the germline ends. The CDR3 covers 16 residues. Germline V gene sequence: CDR1 MNHNY, CDR2 SVGAGI (reference sequence). Data came from immunoSEQ multiplex PCR; TCRdb stores just in-frame clones and leaves some out. The table records some 200,000 clones, approximately 90% of them present only once. Remarks on this clone: What it recognizes is unknown.

The sequences come from peripheral blood, collected on day 0 of AZD1222 vaccination. The sequence was collected from an adult in good health. J is TRBJ2-2 and V is TRBV6-6, with D perhaps TRBD1 (8 bases). The chain's CDR3 is CASNGEGTGNTGELFF. The CDR3 DNA reads as TGTGCCAGCAATGGGGAGGGGACAGGGAACACCGGGGAGCTGTTTTTT.